This T cell receptor beta chain was sequenced during a study of brain T cells in children with intractable seizures. Turning to this clone: Its antigen is not known.

As for time point: blood from clinic visit 5 months post-surgery; TSC patient then seizure free. Sequencing was limited to surgery cases with top T cell transcript signatures in brain tissue. Pre-surgery treatment included at least one anti-epileptic drug. Germline CDR1 and CDR2: SGHNT and YENEEA. The length of the CDR3 is 14 residues. V shed 3 bases, J shed 6 bases, and the junction held 6 bases outside the gene matches. Findings and limits, study-wide: Pre-surgery blood may have been undersampled, hiding some clones. Only CDR3 sequence similarity suggested viral specificity, without known HCMV serostatus.

Using immunoSEQ multiplex PCR, the repertoire was profiled, and TCRdb retains in-frame clones only, with some absent. The sample holds a few hundred thousand clones, over 90% seen once. This material consisted of peripheral blood, taken roughly 5 months after surgery. The clonotype was recovered from a boy under three years old with tuberous sclerosis and intractable seizures. This chain uses TRBV11-3 with TRBJ2-3; 7 nucleotides align to TRBD2. CDR3 loop: CASSFLGLSDTQYF. Here the CDR3 DNA reads TGTGCCAGCAGCTTTTTGGGACTATCGGATACGCAGTATTTT. Drawing the rest from reference TRBV11-3 and TRBJ2-3, the complete variable domain is EAGVVQSPRYKIIEKKQPVAFWCNPISGHNTLYWYLQNLGQGPELLIRYENEEAVDDSQLPKDRFSAERLKGVDSTLKIQPAELGDSAVYLCASSFLGLSDTQYFGPGTRLTVL.